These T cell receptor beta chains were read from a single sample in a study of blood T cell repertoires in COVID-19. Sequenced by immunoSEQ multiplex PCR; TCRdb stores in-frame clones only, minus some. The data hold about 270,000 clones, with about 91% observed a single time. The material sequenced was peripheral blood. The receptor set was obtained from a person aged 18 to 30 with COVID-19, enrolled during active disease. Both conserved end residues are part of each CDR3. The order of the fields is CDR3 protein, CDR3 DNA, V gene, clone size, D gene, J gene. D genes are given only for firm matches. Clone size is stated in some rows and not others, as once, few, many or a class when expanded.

CDR3 protein: CASSLTSVYSGANVLTF; CDR3 DNA: TGTGCCAGCAGCTTGACTAGCGTTTACTCTGGGGCCAACGTCCTGACTTTC; V gene: TRBV2; clone size: .; D gene: TRBD2; J gene: TRBJ2-6
CDR3 protein: CASSPRQGAREQYF; CDR3 DNA: TGTGCCAGCAGTCCCCGACAGGGGGCGCGAGAGCAGTACTTC; V gene: TRBV25-1; clone size: .; D gene: TRBD1; J gene: TRBJ2-7
CDR3 protein: CSASTGSSGANVLTF; CDR3 DNA: TGCAGTGCTAGTACGGGTAGCTCTGGGGCCAACGTCCTGACTTTC; V gene: TRBV20-1; clone size: .; D gene: .; J gene: TRBJ2-6
CDR3 protein: CATSRWGLYEQYF; CDR3 DNA: TGTGCCACCAGCCGCTGGGGCCTCTACGAGCAGTACTTC; V gene: TRBV15; clone size: .; D gene: .; J gene: TRBJ2-7
CDR3 protein: CASSLVSYEQYF; CDR3 DNA: TGTGCCAGCAGCTTAGTTAGCTACGAGCAGTACTTC; V gene: TRBV7-2; clone size: .; D gene: .; J gene: TRBJ2-7
CDR3 protein: CASSQAPAVAYEQYF; CDR3 DNA: TGCGCCAGCAGCCAAGCCCCCGCGGTCGCCTACGAGCAGTACTTC; V gene: TRBV4-1; clone size: once; D gene: .; J gene: TRBJ2-7
CDR3 protein: CASSSGGLVEAFF; CDR3 DNA: TGTGCCAGCAGCAGTGGGGGGTTGGTTGAAGCTTTCTTT; V gene: TRBV2; clone size: .; D gene: .; J gene: TRBJ1-1
CDR3 protein: CASSRGLAVPNEQFF; CDR3 DNA: TGTGCCAGCAGTAGGGGACTAGCTGTCCCCAATGAGCAGTTCTTC; V gene: TRBV27; clone size: .; D gene: TRBD2; J gene: TRBJ2-1
CDR3 protein: CASSGGQGAIEQFF; CDR3 DNA: TGTGCCAGCAGTGGGGGACAGGGGGCCATTGAGCAGTTCTTC; V gene: TRBV2; clone size: .; D gene: TRBD1; J gene: TRBJ2-1
CDR3 protein: CASSMGQGGTYEQYF; CDR3 DNA: TGTGCCAGTAGTATGGGACAGGGAGGGACCTACGAGCAGTACTTC; V gene: TRBV19; clone size: .; D gene: TRBD1; J gene: TRBJ2-7
CDR3 protein: CAISDWLAEADTQYF; CDR3 DNA: TGTGCCATCAGTGATTGGCTAGCGGAGGCAGATACGCAGTATTTT; V gene: TRBV10-3; clone size: once; D gene: TRBD2; J gene: TRBJ2-3
CDR3 protein: CASSKPGSGANVLTF; CDR3 DNA: TGTGCCAGCAGTAAGCCGGGCTCTGGGGCCAACGTCCTGACTTTC; V gene: TRBV2; clone size: .; D gene: .; J gene: TRBJ2-6
CDR3 protein: CASSPPNSGAHEQYF; CDR3 DNA: TGTGCCAGCAGCCCCCCTAATTCAGGCGCCCACGAGCAGTACTTC; V gene: TRBV3-1/TRBV3-2; clone size: .; D gene: .; J gene: TRBJ2-7
CDR3 protein: CASMHGRVGNEQFF; CDR3 DNA: TGTGCCAGCATGCATGGCAGGGTAGGCAATGAGCAGTTCTTC; V gene: TRBV6-5; clone size: .; D gene: .; J gene: TRBJ2-1
CDR3 protein: CASGLDSNGYTF; CDR3 DNA: TGTGCTAGTGGTTTGGATTCCAATGGCTACACCTTC; V gene: TRBV12-5; clone size: .; D gene: .; J gene: TRBJ1-2
CDR3 protein: CASSVGAAETQYF; CDR3 DNA: TGTGCCAGCAGCGTCGGTGCCGCGGAGACCCAGTACTTC; V gene: TRBV9; clone size: few; D gene: .; J gene: TRBJ2-5
CDR3 protein: CASSLTGSYEQYF; CDR3 DNA: TGTGCCAGCAGTTTAACAGGTTCCTACGAGCAGTACTTC; V gene: TRBV12-3/TRBV12-4; clone size: .; D gene: .; J gene: TRBJ2-7
CDR3 protein: CASSYEGAYGYTF; CDR3 DNA: TGTGCCAGCAGTTACGAGGGGGCCTATGGCTACACCTTC; V gene: TRBV6-5; clone size: .; D gene: TRBD1; J gene: TRBJ1-2
CDR3 protein: CASSLGSGVTYEQYF; CDR3 DNA: TGCGCCAGCAGCTTAGGTAGCGGGGTCACCTACGAGCAGTACTTC; V gene: TRBV5-1; clone size: .; D gene: TRBD2; J gene: TRBJ2-7
CDR3 protein: CASSEDSGELFF; CDR3 DNA: TGTGCCAGCAGCGAGGATTCCGGGGAGCTGTTTTTT; V gene: TRBV7-9; clone size: once; D gene: .; J gene: TRBJ2-2
CDR3 protein: CAWRVSGRAGGGSYNEQFF; CDR3 DNA: TGTGCCTGGAGGGTAAGCGGGAGAGCCGGAGGGGGCTCCTACAATGAGCAGTTCTTC; V gene: TRBV30; clone size: .; D gene: TRBD2; J gene: TRBJ2-1
CDR3 protein: CASSFGDRGRDEQFF; CDR3 DNA: TGTGCCAGCAGTTTCGGAGACAGGGGGCGGGATGAGCAGTTCTTC; V gene: TRBV27; clone size: once; D gene: TRBD1; J gene: TRBJ2-1
CDR3 protein: CASSLGQGAREQYF; CDR3 DNA: TGCGCCAGCAGCTTGGGGCAGGGGGCGAGAGAGCAGTACTTC; V gene: TRBV5-1; clone size: .; D gene: TRBD1; J gene: TRBJ2-7
CDR3 protein: CASSAKGATVPSGANVLTF; CDR3 DNA: TGTGCCAGCAGTGCAAAGGGGGCAACCGTACCGTCAGGGGCCAACGTCCTGACTTTC; V gene: TRBV6-1; clone size: .; D gene: TRBD1; J gene: TRBJ2-6
CDR3 protein: CASRGLAGGENEQFF; CDR3 DNA: TGCGCCAGCAGGGGGCTAGCGGGAGGGGAGAATGAGCAGTTCTTC; V gene: TRBV5-1; clone size: .; D gene: TRBD2; J gene: TRBJ2-1
CDR3 protein: CASSSGGYDYGYTF; CDR3 DNA: TGTGCCAGCAGTTCAGGGGGGTACGACTATGGCTACACCTTC; V gene: TRBV28; clone size: .; D gene: TRBD1; J gene: TRBJ1-2
CDR3 protein: CASSGWREVYNEQFF; CDR3 DNA: TGTGCCAGCAGTGGCTGGCGGGAGGTCTACAATGAGCAGTTCTTC; V gene: TRBV2; clone size: .; D gene: TRBD2; J gene: TRBJ2-1
CDR3 protein: CASSLGDRGRAFF; CDR3 DNA: TGTGCCAGCAGCTTGGGGGACAGGGGGCGAGCTTTCTTT; V gene: TRBV7-2; clone size: .; D gene: TRBD1; J gene: TRBJ1-1
CDR3 protein: CASQGVYEQYF; CDR3 DNA: TGTGCCAGCCAGGGGGTCTACGAGCAGTACTTC; V gene: TRBV6-5; clone size: .; D gene: TRBD1; J gene: TRBJ2-7
CDR3 protein: CASSQTGRSPLHF; CDR3 DNA: TGTGCCAGCAGCCAGACAGGGCGTTCACCCCTCCACTTT; V gene: TRBV3-1/TRBV3-2; clone size: .; D gene: TRBD1; J gene: TRBJ1-6